A single sample gave rise to the 21 T cell receptor beta chains below, sequenced in a study of Graves' ophthalmopathy and Graves' hyperthyroidism. For repertoire sequencing, the TCR beta CDR3 regions were amplified from RNA transcripts. Second-round multiplex PCR followed a first-round RT-PCR using HTBI primers. A single record per CDR3 protein comes from TCRdb applying MiXCR to the multiplex PCR reads. There are 500,000 to 700,000 distinct CDR3 sequences in the sample; about two fifths occur only once, and about 4.2% lies in the top ten. Material: peripheral blood or thyroid tissue (not recorded which). All receptors derive from an adult man with Graves' hyperthyroidism.

The gene calls are TRBV20-1 and TRBJ1-5; D not certain. Looked up from germline, CDR1 is DFQATT and CDR2 is SNEGSKA (reference sequence). Deletions cut 3 bases from V and 9 bases from J, with 18 bases between. The CDR3 sequence is 14 residues long. This CDR3 is CSASPLAGYSPQHF. The CDR3 nucleotides read TGCAGTGCTAGCCCACTAGCGGGGTATTCGCCCCAGCATTTT.

This chain uses TRBV29-1 with TRBJ1-1, with D possibly being TRBD1 (6 bases). CDR3 length: 12 residues. The germline V and J ends were trimmed by 8 bases and 1 base, with 11 bases remaining between them. Germline V CDR1 and CDR2: SQVTM, ANQGSEA. The CDR3 loop is CSFLDRNTEAFF. CDR3 nucleotide sequence: TGCAGCTTCTTGGACAGGAACACTGAAGCTTTCTTT.

The chain is built from TRBV7-2 and TRBJ2-3; 11 bases align to TRBD1. V lost 0 bases, J lost 5 bases, and 7 bases stayed unmatched. CDR3 length: 17 amino acids. CDR1 and CDR2 (germline): SGHTA, FQGNSA. CDR3 DNA: TGTGCCAGCAGCTTAGCTGGACAGGGGGCGAGGGGAGATACGCAGTATTTT. It codes for CASSLAGQGARGDTQYF.

V gene TRBV12-3 or TRBV12-4 combines with J gene TRBJ2-2, with D maybe TRBD2 (5 bases). Trimming took 6 bases from V and 2 from J, leaving 16 bases between them. The CDR3 contains 16 residues. The CDR3, as DNA: TGTGCCAGCAGCTCCGGTACGAGACTAAACACCGGGGAGCTGTTTTTT. Protein: CASSSGTRLNTGELFF.

This clonotype was observed many times. The chain is built from TRBV19 and TRBJ1-2, with TRBD1 identical over 7 bases. This CDR3 comprises 12 residues. Germline V CDR1 and CDR2: LNHDA, SQIVND (reference sequence). V trimming: 8 bases; J trimming: 4 bases; junction bases outside the gene matches: 4. CDR3 in DNA: TGTGCCAGTGCGACAGGGTCCTATGGCTACACCTTC. Protein product: CASATGSYGYTF.

This clonotype was seen many times. The V call is TRBV12-3 or TRBV12-4, the J call TRBJ1-5, with 10 bases aligning to TRBD1. V lost 6 bases to trimming and J lost 5 bases; unmatched junction nucleotides: 4. The CDR3 is 14 residues long. The chain's CDR3 is CASSLGTGDQPQHF. CDR3 nucleotides: TGTGCCAGCAGCCTGGGGACAGGGGATCAGCCCCAGCATTTT.

In its sample, this clonotype was seen a few times. At one boundary the junction diverges from the germline segment, which might be a read error. In DNA, the CDR3 is TGTGCCAGCAGTTACTCGGGAGGGGTCGCGGCTAATGAAAAACTGTTTTTT. Its protein product is CASSYSGGVAANEKLFF. The chain is built from TRBV10-3 and TRBJ1-4; D may be TRBD1 (5 bases). Germline loops: CDR1 ENHRY, CDR2 SYGVKD. This CDR3 region has 17 residues.

There are a few counts of this clonotype. The genes are TRBV6-5 and TRBJ2-7; a weak D match, TRBD1 (5 bases). V was pared by 0 bases and J by 6 bases, with 12 bases between. The CDR3 is 14 residues long. Germline CDR1 reads MNHEY; CDR2 reads SVGAGI. CDR3 residues: CASSYSVTAGEQYF. The CDR3 nucleotides are TGTGCCAGCAGTTACTCTGTGACAGCCGGCGAGCAGTACTTC.

V and J are TRBV7-9 and TRBJ1-1, with a possible D match to TRBD1 (5 bases). Trimming took 1 base from V and 5 from J, leaving 11 bases between them. The CDR3 totals 14 residues. Germline V gene data show CDR1 as SEHNR and CDR2 as FQNEAQ (reference sequence). The CDR3 nucleotides are TGTGCCAGCAGCTTAGGGGGGGAGTATACTGAAGCTTTCTTT. Its protein is CASSLGGEYTEAFF.

This clonotype was seen at least ten times. This chain joins TRBV2 and TRBJ1-2; D is unresolved. Germline V gene sequence: CDR1 SNHLY, CDR2 FYNNEI. The CDR3 loop spans 12 amino acids. V was clipped by 2 bases and J by 6 bases, with 7 bases between them. The CDR3 region is CASSEIPDGYTF. The CDR3 coding sequence is TGTGCCAGCAGTGAAATCCCAGATGGCTACACCTTC. The full variable domain, completed using reference TRBV2 and TRBJ1-2, is EPEVTQTPSHQVTQMGQEVILRCVPISNHLYFYWYRQILGQKVEFLVSFYNNEISEKSEIFDDQFSVERPDGSNFTLKIRSTKLEDSAMYFCASSEIPDGYTFGSGTRLTVV.

Comment on this clonotype: The germline gene is not matched at one end of the junction; a read error may be the cause. The chain is built from TRBV7-2 and TRBJ2-7; the match to TRBD1 covers 9 bases. Germline values: CDR1 SGHTA, CDR2 FQGNSA. The CDR3 runs to 18 residues. The CDR3 DNA reads TGTGTCAGCAGCTTCTGGGGGGGCGGACAGGGGATTTCCTACGAGCAGTACTTC. It encodes CVSSFWGGGQGISYEQYF.

The chain carries TRBV7-9 and TRBJ1-2; no definite D call. The germline V and J ends were trimmed by 8 bases and 3 bases, with 16 bases remaining between them. The CDR3 has 14 amino acids. Germline CDR1 is SEHNR and CDR2 is FQNEAQ (reference sequence). In DNA, the CDR3 is TGTGCCAGCCAAAGCCGACCCGGGGACTATGGCTACACCTTC. Amino acid sequence: CASQSRPGDYGYTF.

With respect to this clonotype: A junction end diverges from the germline sequence, so it may reflect a read error. The chain joins TRBV7-9 to TRBJ2-7; either TRBD1 or TRBD2 may fit D (6 bases each). The CDR3 is 16 residues long. Germline values: CDR1 SEHNR, CDR2 FQNEAQ (reference sequence). CDR3 in DNA: TGTGCCAGCAGTTTAGTTTTTCCCGGGGGCCAGTACGAGCAGTACTTC. Translation: CASSLVFPGGQYEQYF.

Comments on this clonotype: A much larger clone lies one base from this, so it may be a read error. This sequence joins TRBV10-3 and TRBJ1-5; D uncertain. CDR1 is ENHRY, CDR2 SYGVKD, per germline. Trimming removed 5 bases from V and 5 bases from J, with 10 bases in between. CDR3 length equals 13 residues. CDR3 sequence: CAISYGIDQPQHF. Here the CDR3 DNA reads TGTGCCATCAGTTACGGGATCGATCAGCCCCAGCATTTT.

In regard to this clonotype: This may be a read error: a much more frequent sequence differs by one nucleotide. The chain carries TRBV10-3 and TRBJ1-1; maybe TRBD1 (5 bases). Germline V CDR1 and CDR2: ENHRY, SYGVKD. CDR3 length: 15 amino acids. The V end was cut by 3 bases, the J end by 3 bases, with 14 bases between. The CDR3 coding sequence is TGTGCCATCAGTGAAGGAGGCAGGGCCTACACTGAAGCTTTCTTT. Protein: CAISEGGRAYTEAFF.

Comment on this clonotype: A much bigger clone sits one base away, suggesting this may be a read error. CDR3 protein: CASCQGRMYEQYF. The CDR3 DNA follows: TGTGCCAGCTGTCAGGGGAGGATGTACGAGCAGTACTTC. The V gene is TRBV6-8, the J gene TRBJ2-7; D is tentatively TRBD1 or TRBD2 (6 bases each). The V and J ends lost 8 bases and 4 bases respectively, with 15 bases between them. The CDR3 is made up of 13 amino acids. CDR1 MNHGY and CDR2 SAAAGT come from the germline V gene.

This clonotype was found many times. The V gene is TRBV7-2, the J gene TRBJ2-2; D is possibly TRBD1 (6 bases). Germline CDR1 SGHTA, CDR2 FQGNSA. The V end was cut by 0 bases, the J end by 1 base, with 9 bases between. The CDR3 runs to 16 residues. The CDR3 loop is CASSLAGRGNTGELFF. CDR3 DNA sequence: TGTGCCAGCAGCTTAGCAGGCAGGGGGAACACCGGGGAGCTGTTTTTT.

This clonotype was counted only a few times. The chain is built from TRBV12-3 or TRBV12-4 and TRBJ2-7; 13 nucleotides agree with TRBD2. Trimming cost V 6 bases and J 3 bases; bases outside gene matches: 2. The CDR3 has 14 residues. CDR3: CASRRTSGSYEQYF. The CDR3 region has the DNA TGTGCCAGCAGACGGACTAGCGGGAGCTACGAGCAGTACTTC.

This clonotype was recorded at least ten times. The CDR3 sequence: CASSDPDQPGNYGYTF. The CDR3 coding sequence is TGTGCCAGCAGTGATCCGGACCAACCCGGGAACTATGGCTACACCTTC. The V gene is TRBV2, the J gene TRBJ1-2; D remains unclear. CDR3 length: 16 residues. Trimming stripped 3 bases from V and 2 bases from J, with 16 bases between. The germline gives CDR1 SNHLY, CDR2 FYNNEI.

The rearrangement links TRBV12-3 or TRBV12-4 to TRBJ2-7, with 10 positions matching TRBD2. The CDR3 has 14 amino acids. The trim removed 7 bases at V and 2 bases at J, leaving 5 bases unmatched. In DNA form, the CDR3 reads TGTGCCAGCACTTCAAGCGGGAGGGCCTACGAGCAGTACTTC. Protein: CASTSSGRAYEQYF.

The table lists this clonotype with many counts. The chain joins TRBV10-3 to TRBJ2-5; TRBD1 might be the D (5 bases). The V and J ends lost 11 bases and 1 base respectively, with 14 bases between them. The CDR3 sequence is 13 residues long. The germline V gene encodes CDR1 ENHRY and CDR2 SYGVKD. CDR3 DNA sequence: TGTGCCGTCCGAACCGACAGCCAAGAGACCCAGTACTTC. Its translation: CAVRTDSQETQYF.